Reported below is one T cell receptor (beta chain). Authors' data handling: Estimated nucleated cell counts came from reference gene primer amplification. Only in-frame clones appear in the TCRdb table, and some are missing; sequencing was by immunoSEQ multiplex PCR. The DNA was the basis for D and trimming; V, J and clone size are from that table. Found here are about 99,000 clones, about four fifths of them singletons; the top ten hold just under 2%. The data stem from a study of blood T cell repertoires in COVID-19. Study as a whole: The United States, Italy and Spain were the sources of the acute and convalescent COVID-19 samples. PBMCs, B-cell-depleted T cells, or T cells provided the cDNA or gDNA that made up the material.

Sequencing was done on a sample of peripheral blood. The receptor comes from a man between 65 and 80 years old with active or convalescent COVID-19.

The CDR3 sequence: CASSPRGGGEETQYF. In nucleotides, the CDR3 is TGTGCCAGTAGTCCCAGAGGTGGCGGAGAAGAGACCCAGTACTTC. This chain uses TRBV19 with TRBJ2-5, with D uncertain. The CDR3 is 15 amino acids. The V gene's germline CDR1 is LNHDA and CDR2 SQIVND (reference sequence). Trimming pared 5 bases from V and 3 bases from J, leaving 16 bases between.